A selection of T cell receptor beta chains follows, all from one sample in a study of T-cell memory formation after mild COVID-19. One entry per CDR3 protein results from TCRdb running MiXCR on the 5' RACE reads. The sample contains 250,000 to 300,000 distinct CDR3 sequences, about 17% of which appear only once. Sequenced sample: PBMCs or a T cell subset sorted from them (not recorded which). The receptors here all came from a man aged 18-30 years who had mild COVID-19 (a few samples of this study predate the infection). Cell type and time point are not known. Each CDR3 is given with its conserved first and last residue. The D gene is left open where the match is weak. Expanded clones are given a class, and other clones once, few, many or no size at all.

TRBV12-3/TRBV12-4	few	-	TRBJ1-2	TGTGCCAGCAGTTTTATAGGGCGGACCTATGGCTACACCTTC	CASSFIGRTYGYTF
TRBV6-5	-	-	TRBJ2-3	TGTGCCAGCAGTTACGACAGGATTAGCACAGATACGCAGTATTTT	CASSYDRISTDTQYF
TRBV6-5	few	TRBD1	TRBJ2-2	TGTGCCAGCAGTTACTCGATTGGGACAGGGGAAGTCGGGGAGCTGTTTTTT	CASSYSIGTGEVGELFF
TRBV6-1	-	-	TRBJ2-7	TGTGCCAGCCTAAGGGGGGGGCTCTACGAGCAGTACTTC	CASLRGGLYEQYF
TRBV20-1	-	-	TRBJ2-3	TGCAGTGCTAGCAAGGGGTCATCTAGCACAGATACGCAGTATTTT	CSASKGSSSTDTQYF
TRBV12-3/TRBV12-4	few	TRBD1	TRBJ1-1	TGTGCCAGCAGTCAACAGGGGCTGAGCACTGAAGCTTTCTTT	CASSQQGLSTEAFF
TRBV4-1	-	TRBD1	TRBJ1-2	TGCGCCAGCAGCCAAATATCGGAGGGCCGGACAGGGATGAACCACGATATCTATGGCTACACCTTC	CASSQISEGRTGMNHDIYGYTF
TRBV5-1	many	-	TRBJ2-3	TGCGCCAGCAGCTCCGGGACTTCTCAGGTCACGCAGTATTTT	CASSSGTSQVTQYF
TRBV12-3/TRBV12-4	-	-	TRBJ1-5	TGTGCCAGCAACGAACAGGGTAGGCAGCCCCAGCATTTT	CASNEQGRQPQHF
TRBV11-2	few	-	TRBJ2-7	TGTGCCAGCAGCCCAGATCCGGGGGACCTCTACGAGCAGTACTTC	CASSPDPGDLYEQYF
TRBV29-1	-	-	TRBJ2-5	TGCAGCGTTGAAGATCTGGAGGAGACCCAGTACTTC	CSVEDLEETQYF
TRBV5-1	-	-	TRBJ2-3	TGCGCCAGCAGCTTGGAGAGGCAAGTTGCGGATACGCAGTATTTT	CASSLERQVADTQYF
TRBV3-1	-	-	TRBJ1-5	TGTGCCAGCAGCCAGTCAGCTTATAGCAATCAGCCCCAGCATTTT	CASSQSAYSNQPQHF
TRBV7-9	-	-	TRBJ1-2	TGTGCCAGCGGGCGGGGCCCCTATGGCTACACCTTC	CASGRGPYGYTF
TRBV25-1	few	-	TRBJ2-1	TGTGCCAGCATTCGCCGGGACACCAATGAGCAGTTCTTC	CASIRRDTNEQFF
TRBV12-3/TRBV12-4	few	-	TRBJ2-3	TGTGCCAGCAGCCTAGTAAGGGCTACGCAGTATTTT	CASSLVRATQYF
TRBV7-2	-	-	TRBJ2-2	TGTGCCAGCATGTTATCGTCGGGGGAGCTGTTTTTT	CASMLSSGELFF
TRBV12-3/TRBV12-4	-	-	TRBJ1-3	TGTGCCAGCAGTCCCCCTAACATACCTGGAAACACCATATATTTT	CASSPPNIPGNTIYF
TRBV11-3	few	-	TRBJ1-1	TGTGCCAGCAGCTTAGGAACCTCCACTGAAGCTTTCTTT	CASSLGTSTEAFF
TRBV25-1	-	TRBD1	TRBJ2-5	TGTGCCAGCAGTGGCCATGGACAGGGGAGTCAAGAGACCCAGTACTTC	CASSGHGQGSQETQYF
TRBV12-3/TRBV12-4	-	-	TRBJ2-2	TGTGCCGGCAGGAAGGGGTTCGGGGAGCTGTTTTTT	CAGRKGFGELFF
TRBV4-1	-	-	TRBJ2-1	TGCGCCAGCAGCCAAGATACCTACAATGAGCAGTTCTTC	CASSQDTYNEQFF
TRBV11-2	few	-	TRBJ2-3	TGTGCCAGCAGCTTTGGATATACGCAGTATTTT	CASSFGYTQYF
TRBV5-1	many	-	TRBJ2-2	TGCGCCAGCAGCTTCGGAGGAGGGAACACCGGGGAGCTGTTTTTT	CASSFGGGNTGELFF
TRBV7-2	few	TRBD1	TRBJ2-5	TGTGCCAGCAGGCCGGGAACAGGGGGATGGGAGACCCAGTACTTC	CASRPGTGGWETQYF
TRBV4-1	-	-	TRBJ2-6	TGCGCCAGCAGCCTCAACGGGGGGCCCGGGGCCAACGTCCTGACTTTC	CASSLNGGPGANVLTF
TRBV7-3	few	TRBD1	TRBJ2-1	TGTGCCAGCAGCTTAAGCCAGGGGGCTTACAATGAGCAGTTCTTC	CASSLSQGAYNEQFF
TRBV11-2	-	-	TRBJ1-1	TGTGCCAGCAGCTTAATTCGAGGGGCAGGGACTGAAGCTTTCTTT	CASSLIRGAGTEAFF
TRBV5-1	-	-	TRBJ2-2	TGCGCCAGCAGTGGGGGTCCTACGGCAGGAGACACCGGGGAGCTGTTTTTT	CASSGGPTAGDTGELFF
TRBV7-2	few	TRBD1	TRBJ1-2	TGTGCCAGCAGCCCAGACAGGGGGCACGGGTATGGCTACACCTTC	CASSPDRGHGYGYTF
TRBV21-1	-	-	TRBJ1-2	TGTGCCAGCGCCCCGACGGGGCCCGACTATTTTAACTATGGCTACACCTTC	CASAPTGPDYFNYGYTF
TRBV14	many	-	TRBJ2-4	TGTGCCAGCAGCCAAGAAGGCCTGACCAAAAACATTCAGTACTTC	CASSQEGLTKNIQYF
TRBV7-3	-	-	TRBJ2-7	TGTGCCAGCAGCAACGGCCGGGGGTCAACCTACGAGCAGTACTTC	CASSNGRGSTYEQYF
TRBV6-5	many	-	TRBJ2-7	TGTGCCAGCAGTTACACCGGGTCCTACGAGCAGTACTTC	CASSYTGSYEQYF
TRBV20-1	few	TRBD2	TRBJ2-3	TGCAGTGCCCTTCTGGCGGGGGGGCCCGCAGATACGCAGTATTTT	CSALLAGGPADTQYF
TRBV4-3	few	TRBD1	TRBJ2-1	TGCGCCACCGCTAGACAGGGGTCTGGTGAGCAGTTCTTC	CATARQGSGEQFF
TRBV7-2	few	TRBD2	TRBJ2-5	TGTGCCAGCAGCCCAAAGGCTACTAGCGGCCGGGAGACCCAGTACTTC	CASSPKATSGRETQYF
TRBV11-2	few	TRBD2	TRBJ2-5	TGTGCCAGCAGCTTAGTCCCTAGCGGGGGGGCCCGGTACTTC	CASSLVPSGGARYF
TRBV28	few	TRBD1	TRBJ2-3	TGTGCCAGCAGCCCTGGGACAGGAGTGGATACGCAGTATTTT	CASSPGTGVDTQYF
TRBV6-5	-	TRBD2	TRBJ2-7	TGTGCCAGCAGCCACCGGGGGGGCAACGAGCAGTACTTC	CASSHRGGNEQYF
TRBV6-6	-	TRBD2	TRBJ2-1	TGTGCCAGCAGCCCTCAAGCGGGAGTCTACAATGAGCAGTTCTTC	CASSPQAGVYNEQFF
TRBV20-1	few	-	TRBJ2-7	TGCAGTGCTAGGCCGAGCGGACCCTACGAGCAGTACTTC	CSARPSGPYEQYF
TRBV4-1	-	TRBD2	TRBJ2-2	TGCGCCAGCAGCCAAGGATTAGCGGGGGGCTCAAGGGAGCTGTTTTTT	CASSQGLAGGSRELFF
TRBV13	-	-	TRBJ1-1	TGTGCCAGCAGCGAAGCGGGGAACACTGAAGCTTTCTTT	CASSEAGNTEAFF
TRBV5-6	-	-	TRBJ2-3	TGTGCCAGCAGCTTTCAGTTCGACTCCACAGATACGCAGTATTTT	CASSFQFDSTDTQYF